The clone carrying this TCR beta chain turned up a few times. The data originate from a study of post-analysis software for immune sequencing data. Unique-molecular-identifier-tagged TCR beta cDNA libraries were used. Using its own MiXCR run on the PCR reads, TCRdb lists one record per CDR3 protein. This table holds approximately 570,000 distinct CDR3 sequences, 44% found once. The TCR comes from a girl aged 10 to 17 with multiple sclerosis. Sequencing input: blood.

CDR3 DNA sequence: TGTGCCAGCACCTCGGGGGCCGCCTACAATGAGCAGTACTTC. Translated, it gives CASTSGAAYNEQYF. V and J are TRBV28 and TRBJ2-1; D possibly matches TRBD1 or TRBD2 (6 bases each). The J call may not be correct, given that the DNA end is closer to TRBJ2-7. CDR3 length: 14 amino acids. CDR1 and CDR2 (germline): MDHEN, SYDVKM.